Presented here are 32 T cell receptor beta chains from one specimen sequenced in a study of T cell changes during pregnancy in multiple sclerosis. Assay: immunoSEQ multiplex PCR; the TCRdb copy retains only in-frame clones and omits some. The data contain approximately 130,000 clones, approximately 96% of them singletons. Sequencing was performed on peripheral blood, taken after pregnancy. The receptors here all came from a female donor with multiple sclerosis, enrolled in a pregnancy study.

The CDR3 region is CASSLGGGNYNEQFF. The DNA for the CDR3 is TGTGCCAGCAGCCTAGGTGGCGGAAACTACAATGAGCAGTTCTTC. The chain is built from TRBV7-3 and TRBJ2-1; no clear D. V shed 5 bases and J shed 3 bases, with 14 bases lying between them. CDR1 SGHTA and CDR2 FQGTGA come from the germline V gene. The CDR3 totals 15 residues.

This sequence joins TRBV6-1 and TRBJ1-1, with D perhaps TRBD1 (5 bases). The CDR3 is 14 amino acids. V was trimmed by 4 bases and J by 4 bases, leaving 13 bases between them. Looked up from germline, CDR1 is MNHNS and CDR2 is SASEGT. CDR3 nucleotide sequence: TGTGCCAGCAGTGCTGTGGGGGGTGGCACTGAAGCTTTCTTT. Translated, it gives CASSAVGGGTEAFF.

The CDR3 sequence: CASSLLAGGTGGEFF. CDR3 in DNA: TGTGCCAGCAGTTTATTAGCGGGAGGCACAGGGGGGGAGTTCTTC. The V call is TRBV27, the J call TRBJ2-1; TRBD2 aligns across 10 bases. The CDR3 length is 15 residues. V lost 1 base and J lost 14; bases outside the gene matches: 11. From germline, CDR1 is MNHEY and CDR2 SMNVEV (reference sequence).

The genes are TRBV15 and TRBJ2-1; tentative D call: TRBD2 (5 bases). V was cut by 1 base and J by 8 bases, with 18 bases left in between. Germline V gives CDR1 LNHNV, CDR2 YYDKDF (reference sequence). There are 16 residues in the CDR3. CDR3 residues: CATSRAAKTSFYEQFF. As DNA, the CDR3 is TGTGCCACCAGCAGAGCGGCTAAAACTAGTTTCTATGAGCAGTTCTTC.

J is TRBJ1-2 and V is TRBV28; D perhaps matches TRBD1 (6 bases). The CDR3 extends over 12 amino acids. Germline V gives CDR1 MDHEN, CDR2 SYDVKM. V was pared by 4 bases and J by 12 bases, with 15 bases between. CDR3 in DNA: TGTGCCAGCAGTTCGTCAACAGGGTCCGACACCTTC. Its protein is CASSSSTGSDTF.

This rearrangement joins TRBV14 to TRBJ1-4; no reliable D call. V lost 7 bases to trimming and J lost 7 bases, with 16 bases between them. This CDR3 comprises 14 residues. Per germline, CDR1 SGHDN and CDR2 FVKESK. Written as DNA, the CDR3 is TGTGCCAGCAAGCAGGAGGGAGCGTTTGAAAAACTGTTTTTT. Its protein product is CASKQEGAFEKLFF. Filled out from reference TRBV14 and TRBJ1-4, the complete variable domain reads EAGVTQFPSHSVIEKGQTVTLRCDPISGHDNLYWYRRVMGKEIKFLLHFVKESKQDESGMPNNRFLAERTGGTYSTLKVQPAELEDSGVYFCASKQEGAFEKLFFGSGTQLSVL.

The rearrangement uses TRBV19 and TRBJ1-1, with D maybe TRBD1 (6 bases). Trimming removed 1 base at V and 1 base at J, with 10 bases between. There are 15 residues in the CDR3. Looked up from germline, CDR1 is LNHDA and CDR2 is SQIVND (reference sequence). The DNA of the CDR3 is TGTGCCAGTAGTATAGCAGGGGCCTCGAACACTGAAGCTTTCTTT. This sequence encodes CASSIAGASNTEAFF. Full variable domain (outside the CDR3, taken from reference TRBV19 and TRBJ1-1): DGGITQSPKYLFRKEGQNVTLSCEQNLNHDAMYWYRQDPGQGLRLIYYSQIVNDFQKGDIAEGYSVSREKKESFPLTVTSAQKNPTAFYLCASSIAGASNTEAFFGQGTRLTVV.

This chain joins TRBV6-4 and TRBJ2-5, with D possibly matching TRBD2 (5 bases). Looked up from germline, CDR1 is MRHNA and CDR2 is SNTAGT. The ends were cut back, 4 bases at V and 2 bases at J, with 11 bases in the middle. The CDR3 extends over 14 amino acids. The CDR3 DNA follows: TGTGCCAGCAGTGCCCTAACTAGGCAAGAGACCCAGTACTTC. Protein: CASSALTRQETQYF.

This clone appeared a single time. This chain's CDR3 is CASSPLQGASQPQHF. Here the CDR3 DNA reads TGTGCCAGCAGTCCCCTCCAGGGGGCGAGTCAGCCCCAGCATTTT. The chain employs TRBV6-5 and TRBJ1-5; 8 bases are shared with TRBD1. V was clipped by 5 bases and J by 6 bases; unmatched bases: 9. Germline V gives CDR1 MNHEY, CDR2 SVGAGI. The CDR3 sequence is 15 residues long.

This CDR3 is CASSLGPGNIQYF. The CDR3 region has the DNA TGTGCCAGCAGCTTAGGTCCAGGAAACATTCAGTACTTC. V and J are TRBV7-6 and TRBJ2-4; D remains unclear. In germline, CDR1 is SGHVS, CDR2 FNYEAQ. This CDR3 region has 13 residues. Between the trimmed V and J ends, which lost 1 base and 6 bases, there was a span of 7 bases.

This chain joins TRBV19 and TRBJ1-1, with 10 bases lining up with TRBD1. This CDR3 has 13 residues. CDR1 and CDR2 (germline): LNHDA, SQIVND (reference sequence). V lost 11 bases to trimming and J lost 4 bases; unmatched junction nucleotides: 7. In DNA form, the CDR3 reads TGTGCCGCAATGGACAGGGGGGTCACTGAAGCTTTCTTT. Translation: CAAMDRGVTEAFF.

In this sample, this clone turned up once. The chain has TRBV27 and TRBJ1-5, with 9 bases that match TRBD1. The germline CDR1 and CDR2 sequences are MNHEY and SMNVEV (reference sequence). V was clipped by 6 bases and J by 6 bases; unmatched bases: 6. This CDR3 has 14 amino acids. The CDR3 DNA reads as TGTGCCAGCAGGTCTACAGGGGGCGGTCAGCCCCAGCATTTT. As protein: CASRSTGGGQPQHF.

V is TRBV4-2 and J is TRBJ2-1; perhaps TRBD1 as D (6 bases). Germline loops: CDR1 LGHNA, CDR2 YNFKEQ. Deletions cut 2 bases from V and 1 base from J, with 9 bases between. CDR3 length equals 15 residues. The CDR3 loop reads CASSQSQGSYNEQFF. The DNA of the CDR3 is TGTGCCAGCAGCCAATCCCAGGGGTCCTACAATGAGCAGTTCTTC.

The J gene is TRBJ2-3, the V gene TRBV11-3, with TRBD1 matching over 10 bases. After removal of 5 bases from V and 4 bases from J, the junction contained 6 bases not matched to a gene. In germline, CDR1 is SGHNT, CDR2 YENEEA. The CDR3 is 15 residues long. CDR3 in DNA: TGTGCCAGCAGCCCCGCGGGGACAGGGGCAGATACGCAGTATTTT. It yields the protein CASSPAGTGADTQYF.

The rearrangement uses TRBV11-3 and TRBJ2-1; 10 bases agree with TRBD2. Germline V gives CDR1 SGHNT, CDR2 YENEEA. Trimming cost V 4 bases and J 5 bases; bases outside gene matches: 5. CDR3 size: 15 residues. The CDR3 DNA sequence: TGTGCCAGCAGCTCGTGGACTAGCGGAGACAATGAGCAGTTCTTC. Translation gives CASSSWTSGDNEQFF.

The chain carries TRBV4-3 and TRBJ2-3, with 12 bases fitting TRBD2. The trim removed 2 bases at V and 3 bases at J, leaving 0 bases unmatched. CDR3 length: 15 residues. The V gene's germline CDR1 is LGHNA and CDR2 YSLEER. CDR3 in DNA: TGCGCCAGCAGCCAAACTAGCGGGAGGACAGATACGCAGTATTTT. Protein: CASSQTSGRTDTQYF.

The chain carries TRBV25-1 and TRBJ2-7; D gene uncertain. V was cut by 8 bases and J by 3 bases, with 8 bases left in between. Germline CDR1 reads MGHDK; CDR2 reads SYGVNS. This CDR3 is built from 11 residues. The CDR3 here is CASASYYEQYF. DNA of the CDR3: TGTGCCAGCGCAAGCTACTACGAGCAGTACTTC.

The V and J genes are TRBV7-2 and TRBJ1-1; the D gene is possibly TRBD1 (5 bases). This CDR3 comprises 11 residues. Trimming left V 7 bases short and J 8 bases short, with 11 bases between. The germline V gene encodes CDR1 SGHTA and CDR2 FQGNSA. The CDR3 loop is CASTRGREAFF. CDR3 bases: TGTGCCAGCACCCGGGGGAGGGAAGCTTTCTTT. The variable domain in full, completed from reference TRBV7-2 and TRBJ1-1, reads GAGVSQSPSNKVTEKGKDVELRCDPISGHTALYWYRQSLGQGLEFLIYFQGNSAPDKSGLPSDRFSAERTGGSVSTLTIQRTQQEDSAVYLCASTRGREAFFGQGTRLTVV.

J is TRBJ2-1 and V is TRBV5-1; D not resolved. V was pared by 0 bases and J by 0 bases, with 19 bases between. The length of the CDR3 is 19 residues. Germline CDR1 SGHRS, CDR2 YFSETQ. The CDR3 nucleotides read TGCGCCAGCAGCTTGGATATGCGGCCCCCGGTGGGCTCCTACAATGAGCAGTTCTTC. Amino acid sequence: CASSLDMRPPVGSYNEQFF.

This chain connects TRBV6-5 to TRBJ2-7, with D possibly TRBD1 on 5 matching bases. V was pared by 3 bases and J by 6 bases, with 12 bases between. Germline V gene lookup returns CDR1 MNHEY and CDR2 SVGAGI. The CDR3 runs 13 residues. CDR3 in amino acids: CASSYFQGTEQYF. The DNA of the CDR3 is TGTGCCAGCAGTTATTTTCAGGGAACCGAGCAGTACTTC.

A single count supports this clone. The V and J genes are TRBV7-2 and TRBJ1-3; unclear D gene. The CDR3 extends over 14 amino acids. Trimming took off 7 bases at V and 0 bases at J, with 10 bases between the two ends. Germline CDR1 and CDR2: SGHTA and FQGNSA. The CDR3 spells CASTPSPSGNTIYF. The DNA for the CDR3 is TGTGCCAGCACCCCCTCCCCCTCTGGAAACACCATATATTTT.

The genes are TRBV15 and TRBJ2-3; 10 bases agree with TRBD1. The CDR3 consists of 14 residues. Losses at the gene ends were 8 bases for V and 4 bases for J; bases not matched to a gene: 6. CDR1 is LNHNV and CDR2 is YYDKDF in the germline V gene (reference sequence). The CDR3 loop reads CATLRQGASDTQYF. Written as DNA, the CDR3 is TGTGCCACCTTGAGACAGGGGGCTTCAGATACGCAGTATTTT.

V usage is TRBV29-1 and J usage is TRBJ2-5; the D gene is possibly TRBD2 (6 bases). Germline lookup yields CDR1 SQVTM and CDR2 ANQGSEA. The CDR3 is 15 amino acids. V dropped 3 bases and J dropped 4 bases, with 18 bases sitting between them. The CDR3 nucleotides are TGCAGCGTTGAGGGTTTCAGGAGGCGGGGAGAGACCCAGTACTTC. This sequence encodes CSVEGFRRRGETQYF.

This clone was recorded only once. The chain joins TRBV5-6 to TRBJ2-2; TRBD1 matches 10 bases. The germline gives CDR1 SGHDT, CDR2 YYEEEE. V was pared by 4 bases and J by 5 bases, with 8 bases of the junction left unmatched. The CDR3 runs to 16 residues. The CDR3 protein is CASSPAGTGATGELFF. The CDR3 nucleotides read TGTGCCAGCAGCCCGGCGGGGACAGGGGCGACCGGGGAGCTGTTTTTT. Full variable domain (remainder filled in from reference TRBV5-6 and TRBJ2-2): DAGVTQSPTHLIKTRGQQVTLRCSPKSGHDTVSWYQQALGQGPQFIFQYYEEEERQRGNFPDRFSGHQFPNYSSELNVNALLLGDSALYLCASSPAGTGATGELFFGEGSRLTVL.

This sequence joins TRBV5-1 and TRBJ2-5; no reliable D call. The CDR3 totals 12 residues. Trimming removed 0 bases at V and 4 bases at J, with 4 bases between. Germline V gene lookup returns CDR1 SGHRS and CDR2 YFSETQ. This CDR3 reads CASSLGLETQYF. The CDR3 DNA is TGCGCCAGCAGCTTGGGGCTAGAGACCCAGTACTTC.

The V call is TRBV6-5, the J call TRBJ2-3, with D possibly matching TRBD1 (5 bases). CDR3 size: 16 residues. Germline CDR1 and CDR2: MNHEY and SVGAGI. V was cut by 2 bases and J by 2 bases, with 14 bases left in between. CDR3 loop: CASSYGPRVDTDTQYF. The CDR3, as DNA: TGTGCCAGCAGTTACGGTCCCAGGGTAGACACAGATACGCAGTATTTT.

The V call is TRBV6-6, the J call TRBJ1-1, with D unresolved. This CDR3 comprises 14 residues. V shed 7 bases and J shed 1 base, with 13 bases lying between them. Germline V gene data show CDR1 as MNHNY and CDR2 as SVGAGI (reference sequence). The CDR3 bases are TGTGCCAGCAAAAGGGAGCCGCAGAACACTGAAGCTTTCTTT. It encodes CASKREPQNTEAFF.

J is TRBJ2-6 and V is TRBV13; the D is unclear. In germline, CDR1 is PRHDT, CDR2 FYEKMQ (reference sequence). V lost 5 bases to trimming and J lost 0 bases, with 5 bases between them. This CDR3 contains 14 residues. The CDR3 reads CASSPSSGANVLTF. The CDR3 nucleotides are TGTGCCAGCAGCCCCAGCTCTGGGGCCAACGTCCTGACTTTC.

The J gene is TRBJ2-3, the V gene TRBV5-1; 8 bases are a match to TRBD2. After removal of 0 bases from V and 2 bases from J, the junction contained 5 bases not matched to a gene. This CDR3 is built from 16 residues. Germline V gene sequence: CDR1 SGHRS, CDR2 YFSETQ. The DNA of the CDR3 is TGCGCCAGCAGCTTGGTCGCGGGAGGCCCCACAGATACGCAGTATTTT. This translates into CASSLVAGGPTDTQYF.

The rearrangement links TRBV27 to TRBJ2-1, with 13 bases aligning to TRBD2. The CDR3 sequence is 16 residues long. The germline gives CDR1 MNHEY, CDR2 SMNVEV (reference sequence). J lost 8 bases, V lost 2 bases, and 6 bases had no gene match. CDR3 sequence reads: CASSLTSGRALYEQFF. The CDR3 DNA follows: TGTGCCAGCAGTTTAACTAGCGGGAGGGCCCTGTATGAGCAGTTCTTC.

V is TRBV29-1 and J is TRBJ1-4; no reliable D call. From germline, CDR1 is SQVTM and CDR2 ANQGSEA. V lost 5 bases and J 2 bases, leaving 12 bases between the germline ends. The CDR3 runs 14 residues. The DNA for the CDR3 is TGCAGCGTTCGAGGGTTTAATACTAATGAAAAACTGTTTTTT. This codes for CSVRGFNTNEKLFF. Full variable domain (missing parts from reference TRBV29-1 and TRBJ1-4): SAVISQKPSRDICQRGTSLTIQCQVDSQVTMMFWYRQQPGQSLTLIATANQGSEATYESGFVIDKFPISRPNLTFSTLTVSNMSPEDSSIYLCSVRGFNTNEKLFFGSGTQLSVL.

The chain recombines TRBV10-3 with TRBJ1-5; TRBD1 matches at 10 bases. Germline values: CDR1 ENHRY, CDR2 SYGVKD. There are 16 residues in the CDR3. Unmatched junction bases numbered 7, after V lost 2 bases and J lost 6 bases. DNA of the CDR3: TGTGCCATCAGTGAGCATCCGGGACAGGGGATTCAGCCCCAGCATTTT. Its translation: CAISEHPGQGIQPQHF.